The clone carrying this T cell receptor (beta chain) has a count of ten or more. Its antigen is currently unknown. This sample is part of a study of T cells after yellow fever vaccination. Study-level results: FACS-sorted repertoires might harbor abundant contaminating clonotypes from the bulk population.

From germline, CDR1 is SGHRS and CDR2 YFSETQ. The CDR3 contains 19 residues. V lost 4 bases to trimming and J lost 0 bases, with 20 bases between them. A single record per CDR3 protein comes from TCRdb applying MiXCR to the 5' RACE reads. In the table there are 250,000 or so distinct CDR3 sequences, about 3.5% of which are singletons. Sequences were derived from PBMCs, sampled 15 days after the yellow fever booster vaccination. The chain uses TRBV5-1 and TRBJ2-6; D call uncertain. The source is a man younger than 35 who received the YFV17D yellow fever vaccine. The CDR3 DNA reads as TGCGCCAGCAGCCGGGCTGTTGACGAGTTTGGCTCTGGGGCCAACGTCCTGACTTTC. This gives the protein CASSRAVDEFGSGANVLTF.